This is a list of T cell receptor beta chains from one sample in a study of blood T cells in healthy people across ages. A single record per CDR3 protein comes from TCRdb applying MiXCR to the 5' RACE reads. The table includes about 1.5 million distinct CDR3 sequences, roughly 43% detected once. The sequencing sample was made of blood. Receptors were obtained from a woman aged 18-29 years in good health. Both conserved end residues are part of each CDR3. The D gene is left open where the match is weak. Size is stated for part of the rows, as once, few or many counts, or as a class when the clone is expanded.

clone size,V gene,D gene,J gene,CDR3 DNA,CDR3 protein
-,TRBV25-1,TRBD1,TRBJ1-1,TGTGCCAGCTTGACTTCCAGGGGGACAGGGACTGAAGCTTTCTTT,CASLTSRGTGTEAFF
-,TRBV29-1,-,TRBJ2-1,TGCAGCGTTTGGGCGGGGCGCTCCTACAATGAGCAGTTCTTC,CSVWAGRSYNEQFF
-,TRBV12-3/TRBV12-4,-,TRBJ2-6,TGTGCCAGCAGGTTAGGACTGCTCTCTGGGGCCAACGTCCTGACTTTC,CASRLGLLSGANVLTF
few,TRBV12-3/TRBV12-4,TRBD2,TRBJ2-1,TGTGCCAGCAGTACCCATAGCGGGAGAAACAATGAGCAGTTCTTC,CASSTHSGRNNEQFF
-,TRBV12-3/TRBV12-4,TRBD2,TRBJ2-7,TGTGCCAGCAGTCACCCACTAGCGGGGGCCTACAATGAGCAGTACTTC,CASSHPLAGAYNEQYF
-,TRBV12-3/TRBV12-4,-,TRBJ1-3,TGTGCCAGCAGTTATTCCGGAAACACCATATATTTT,CASSYSGNTIYF
-,TRBV5-8,-,TRBJ2-3,TGTGCCAGCAGTCCAGGGGTCCTAGTCACAGATACGCAGTATTTT,CASSPGVLVTDTQYF
-,TRBV7-9,TRBD1,TRBJ1-2,TGTGCCAGCAGCTTCCCACAGGGGGGATTGGATGGCTACACCTTC,CASSFPQGGLDGYTF
-,TRBV15,TRBD2,TRBJ2-1,TGTGCCACCAGCAGATTTCGGACTAGCGGAGGCCAAAACAATGAGCAGTTCTTC,CATSRFRTSGGQNNEQFF
-,TRBV12-3/TRBV12-4,-,TRBJ1-2,TGTGCCAGCAGTTTAGTGTTCCGGGGGGGCTGCACCTTC,CASSLVFRGGCTF
-,TRBV7-9,TRBD1,TRBJ1-1,TGTGCCAGCAGCCAATGGGGACAGACAAGGAACACTGAAGCTTTCTTT,CASSQWGQTRNTEAFF
few,TRBV29-1,TRBD2,TRBJ2-1,TGCAGCGTCAAGGGTAGCGGGAAATACAATGAGCAGTTCTTC,CSVKGSGKYNEQFF
-,TRBV7-3,TRBD1,TRBJ2-1,TGTGCCAGCAGCCCCCTGGAAACGGGACAGGGGCCATACAATGAGCAGTTCTTC,CASSPLETGQGPYNEQFF
few,TRBV12-3/TRBV12-4,-,TRBJ2-5,TGTGCCAGCAATCCCAATTACAGGTCCGGCAATGAGCAGTACTTC,CASNPNYRSGNEQYF
-,TRBV9,TRBD1,TRBJ1-2,TGTACCAGCAGCCCGGACAGGCTCGGCTACACCTTT,CTSSPDRLGYTF
-,TRBV10-3,-,TRBJ2-7,TGTGCCATCAGTAACACAGGGACCAGCGACGAGCAGTACTTC,CAISNTGTSDEQYF
-,TRBV7-4,-,TRBJ1-1,TGTGCCAGGACGTCGGCGGGGGTGAACACTGAAGCTTTCTTT,CARTSAGVNTEAFF
-,TRBV28,-,TRBJ2-1,TGTGCCAGCAGTCCTAGACCCAGCTCCTACAATGAGCAGTTCTTC,CASSPRPSSYNEQFF
-,TRBV24-1,TRBD1,TRBJ2-2,TGTGCCACCAGTGATGACAGGGCGGAGTACACCGGGGAGCTGTTTTTT,CATSDDRAEYTGELFF
-,TRBV20-1,TRBD1,TRBJ1-2,TGCAGTGTTCCGGACAGGCGAGCTAACTATGTCTACACCTTC,CSVPDRRANYVYTF
-,TRBV5-6,TRBD2,TRBJ2-3,TGTGCCAGCAGCAGTCTAGCGGGGGGCCCGTTTAGGACAGATACGCAGTATTTT,CASSSLAGGPFRTDTQYF
few,TRBV29-1,TRBD1,TRBJ2-5,TGCAGCGTTAAGACAGGGTTTGGGGAGACCCAGTACTTC,CSVKTGFGETQYF
few,TRBV29-1,-,TRBJ1-1,TGCAGCGCCCCGGCGGTTTCGTCGGGAAACACTGAAGCTTTCTTT,CSAPAVSSGNTEAFF
once,TRBV9,-,TRBJ2-1,TGTGCCAGCAGCCCAACTATCCCGGGGCACAATGAGCAGTTCTTC,CASSPTIPGHNEQFF
-,TRBV20-1,-,TRBJ1-4,TGCAGGGCCGGGGGGACTAATGAAAAACTGTTTTTT,CRAGGTNEKLFF
-,TRBV7-9,TRBD1,TRBJ2-3,TGTGCCAGCAGCTCTTATGGGACCGGGACAGCAAAAGATACGCAGTATTTT,CASSSYGTGTAKDTQYF
-,TRBV9,TRBD2,TRBJ2-7,TGTGCCAGCAGCGCAAGAGGAGGGACTAGCGTTCACGAGCAGTACTTC,CASSARGGTSVHEQYF
few,TRBV7-6,TRBD2,TRBJ2-7,TGTGCCAGCAGCGGGACTAGCAGGCCCTACGAGCAGTACTTC,CASSGTSRPYEQYF
few,TRBV7-2,-,TRBJ1-2,TGTGCCAGCAGCTCGGGGGCCCTCTATGGCTACACCTTC,CASSSGALYGYTF
-,TRBV9,-,TRBJ2-1,TGTGCCAGCAGCCCCAGTTTTTATGTGCAGTTCTTC,CASSPSFYVQFF
-,TRBV20-1,-,TRBJ2-4,TGCAGTGCCCTCCGGGGGCGCGAATACATTCAGTACTTC,CSALRGREYIQYF
-,TRBV12-3/TRBV12-4,-,TRBJ2-1,TGTGCCAGCAGCCCGACAAGATACGAGCAGTTCTTC,CASSPTRYEQFF
-,TRBV5-1,-,TRBJ2-1,TGCGCCAGCAGCTTGGATACGCACAATGAGCAGTTCTTC,CASSLDTHNEQFF
-,TRBV2,TRBD1,TRBJ1-5,TGTGCCAGCAGCTACCCTGGACAGGGCAGAAATCAGCCCCAGCATTTT,CASSYPGQGRNQPQHF
-,TRBV2,-,TRBJ2-5,TGTGCCAGTTTAGGTGGGGCGGCGGGACAAGAGACCCAGTACTTC,CASLGGAAGQETQYF
-,TRBV2,TRBD2,TRBJ2-1,TGTGCCAGCAGCACCGGGACTAGGTACAATGAGCAGTTCTTC,CASSTGTRYNEQFF
-,TRBV20-1,-,TRBJ2-1,TGCAGTGCTAGAGTCAGGGTGAATGAGCAGTTCTTC,CSARVRVNEQFF
-,TRBV28,-,TRBJ2-3,TGTGCCAGCACACGCGCCACAGATACGCAGTATTTT,CASTRATDTQYF
-,TRBV6-5,-,TRBJ1-2,TGTGCCAGCAGTTCCTTTCCGGGGGACGAGCCCTATGGCTACACCTTC,CASSSFPGDEPYGYTF
few,TRBV6-5,-,TRBJ2-7,TGTGCCAGCAGTTACGAGGGATCCTCCTACAATGAGCAGTACTTC,CASSYEGSSYNEQYF
-,TRBV6-2/TRBV6-3,TRBD2,TRBJ2-1,TGTGCCAGCAGAGATGGGACTAGCGGGGGCTATGAGCAGTTCTTC,CASRDGTSGGYEQFF
-,TRBV20-1,-,TRBJ2-7,TGCAGTGCTAGAGTGGAGGGCCGCGGAAATGAGCAGTACTTC,CSARVEGRGNEQYF
-,TRBV4-1,TRBD1,TRBJ2-5,TGCGCCAGCAGCCAAGCCGGGACAGGGAGTGGAGAGACCCAGTACTTC,CASSQAGTGSGETQYF
-,TRBV9,TRBD1,TRBJ2-5,TGTGCCAGCAGCGTAGAGCAGGGGGCTCGGGAGCAGTACTTC,CASSVEQGAREQYF
few,TRBV4-1,-,TRBJ1-2,TGCGCCAGCAGCCAAGAGGGACATCAAGCTAACTATGGCTACACCTTC,CASSQEGHQANYGYTF
-,TRBV3-1,-,TRBJ2-1,TGTGCCAGCAGCCAAGGGTCGGGAAGCTACAATGAGCAGTTCTTC,CASSQGSGSYNEQFF
few,TRBV4-1,TRBD2,TRBJ2-5,TGCGCCAGCAGCCCCCAGACAGCGGGGGCCCAAGAGACCCAGTACTTC,CASSPQTAGAQETQYF
-,TRBV12-3/TRBV12-4,TRBD2,TRBJ2-1,TGTGCCAGCAGTTCGTACACGGCTAGCGGGGGGGACAATGAGCAGTTCTTC,CASSSYTASGGDNEQFF